This TCR beta chain was observed in a study of post-analysis software for immune sequencing data. About the study: In terms of disease course, relapsing-remitting, secondary progressive and progressive-relapsing multiple sclerosis were included. Study results and caveats: Higher frequency in patients than in controls was seen for roughly five TRBV segments, with TRBV5-6, TRBV5-1 and TRBV20-1 among them. Strong co-clustering by F measure was seen for same-batch samples. Significantly decreased normalized Chao1 diversity was recorded for multiple sclerosis patients relative to controls.

In this sample, this clonotype turned up a few times. The antigen remains unidentified. Libraries were made from TCR beta cDNA, and they carried unique molecular identifiers. It was from roughly 1 to 10 million T cells that 500,000 to 600,000 cDNA molecules came. TCRdb reprocessed the PCR reads via MiXCR and lists one record per CDR3 protein. This sample has about 770,000 distinct CDR3 sequences, with around 45% found just once. Unmatched junction bases numbered 9, after V lost 4 bases and J lost 0 bases. The germline V gene has CDR1 LGHNA and CDR2 YNFKEQ. The CDR3 spans 17 residues. The TCR sequence derives from a girl between 10 and 17 years old with multiple sclerosis. The rearrangement links TRBV4-2 to TRBJ1-2; 9 positions agree with TRBD1. Sample: blood. CDR3 sequence reads: CASSPHGGDRANYGYTF. Written as DNA, the CDR3 is TGTGCCAGCAGCCCCCACGGAGGGGACAGGGCTAACTATGGCTACACCTTC.